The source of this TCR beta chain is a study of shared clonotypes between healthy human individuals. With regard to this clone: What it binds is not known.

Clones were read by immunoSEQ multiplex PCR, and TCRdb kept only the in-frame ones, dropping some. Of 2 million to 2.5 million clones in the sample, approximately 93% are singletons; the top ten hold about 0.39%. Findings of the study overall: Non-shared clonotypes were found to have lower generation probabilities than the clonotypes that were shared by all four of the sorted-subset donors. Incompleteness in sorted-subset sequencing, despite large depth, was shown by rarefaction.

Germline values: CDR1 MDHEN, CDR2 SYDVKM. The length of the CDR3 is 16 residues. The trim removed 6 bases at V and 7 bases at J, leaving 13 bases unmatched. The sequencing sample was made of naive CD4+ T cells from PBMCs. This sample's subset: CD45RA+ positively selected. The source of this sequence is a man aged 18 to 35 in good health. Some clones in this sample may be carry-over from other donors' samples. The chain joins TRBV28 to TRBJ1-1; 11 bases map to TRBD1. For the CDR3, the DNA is TGTGCCAGCAGCCCGTGGACAGGGGGCGCGGGTAATGAAGCTTTCTTT. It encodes CASSPWTGGAGNEAFF. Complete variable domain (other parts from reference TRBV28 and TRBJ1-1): DVKVTQSSRYLVKRTGEKVFLECVQDMDHENMFWYRQDPGLGLRLIYFSYDVKMKEKGDIPEGYSVSREKKERFSLILESASTNQTSMYLCASSPWTGGAGNEAFFGQGTRLTVV.